A selection of T cell receptor beta chains follows, all from one sample in a study of blood T cell repertoires in COVID-19. The method was immunoSEQ multiplex PCR; TCRdb's version includes in-frame clones alone and lacks a portion of them. The sample contains more than 95,000 clones, roughly 74% of which appear only once. The specimen sequenced was peripheral blood. The receptors shown here come from an elderly man with COVID-19, enrolled during active disease. Each CDR3 is given with its conserved first and last residue.

v_gene: TRBV5-8
j_gene: TRBJ2-3
CDR3aa: CASSLAAGGTTDTQYF

v_gene: TRBV6-6
j_gene: TRBJ2-7
CDR3aa: CASSLGIYEQYF

v_gene: TRBV15
j_gene: TRBJ2-1
CDR3aa: CATSKSSLDEQFF

v_gene: TRBV9
j_gene: TRBJ2-2
CDR3aa: CASSVGVSGRTGELFF

v_gene: TRBV11-2
j_gene: TRBJ2-7
CDR3aa: CASSLRTVAYEQYF

v_gene: TRBV19
j_gene: TRBJ1-3
CDR3aa: CASSSDSVSGNTIYF

v_gene: TRBV5-1
j_gene: TRBJ1-3
CDR3aa: CASSLGQAPGNTIYF

v_gene: TRBV19
j_gene: TRBJ2-7
CDR3aa: CASSSGFLTLEAYEQYF

v_gene: TRBV28
j_gene: TRBJ1-2
CDR3aa: CASSFDARYGYTF

v_gene: TRBV4-2
j_gene: TRBJ2-6
CDR3aa: CASSQDLVAGANVLTF

v_gene: TRBV7-9
j_gene: TRBJ1-2
CDR3aa: CASSFNRGGYTF

v_gene: TRBV4-2
j_gene: TRBJ1-2
CDR3aa: CASSQNPGDGYGYTF

v_gene: TRBV7-2
j_gene: TRBJ1-1
CDR3aa: CASTWGMNTEAFF

v_gene: TRBV5-1
j_gene: TRBJ2-4
CDR3aa: CASSVNRDVNIQYF

v_gene: TRBV7-9
j_gene: TRBJ2-1
CDR3aa: CASSSPQDSTIEQFF

v_gene: TRBV20-1
j_gene: TRBJ2-1
CDR3aa: CSASRGAEQFF

v_gene: TRBV28
j_gene: TRBJ1-6
CDR3aa: CASRRDRNSPLHF

v_gene: TRBV11-2
j_gene: TRBJ1-1
CDR3aa: CASSRSLRGDTEAFF

v_gene: TRBV2
j_gene: TRBJ1-2
CDR3aa: CASSPRQGAVVGYTF

v_gene: TRBV28
j_gene: TRBJ1-2
CDR3aa: CASSLLPDRRGDYGYTF

v_gene: TRBV2
j_gene: TRBJ1-5
CDR3aa: CASRPWGYQPQHF

v_gene: TRBV7-2
j_gene: TRBJ2-3
CDR3aa: CASSSPRTPDTQYF